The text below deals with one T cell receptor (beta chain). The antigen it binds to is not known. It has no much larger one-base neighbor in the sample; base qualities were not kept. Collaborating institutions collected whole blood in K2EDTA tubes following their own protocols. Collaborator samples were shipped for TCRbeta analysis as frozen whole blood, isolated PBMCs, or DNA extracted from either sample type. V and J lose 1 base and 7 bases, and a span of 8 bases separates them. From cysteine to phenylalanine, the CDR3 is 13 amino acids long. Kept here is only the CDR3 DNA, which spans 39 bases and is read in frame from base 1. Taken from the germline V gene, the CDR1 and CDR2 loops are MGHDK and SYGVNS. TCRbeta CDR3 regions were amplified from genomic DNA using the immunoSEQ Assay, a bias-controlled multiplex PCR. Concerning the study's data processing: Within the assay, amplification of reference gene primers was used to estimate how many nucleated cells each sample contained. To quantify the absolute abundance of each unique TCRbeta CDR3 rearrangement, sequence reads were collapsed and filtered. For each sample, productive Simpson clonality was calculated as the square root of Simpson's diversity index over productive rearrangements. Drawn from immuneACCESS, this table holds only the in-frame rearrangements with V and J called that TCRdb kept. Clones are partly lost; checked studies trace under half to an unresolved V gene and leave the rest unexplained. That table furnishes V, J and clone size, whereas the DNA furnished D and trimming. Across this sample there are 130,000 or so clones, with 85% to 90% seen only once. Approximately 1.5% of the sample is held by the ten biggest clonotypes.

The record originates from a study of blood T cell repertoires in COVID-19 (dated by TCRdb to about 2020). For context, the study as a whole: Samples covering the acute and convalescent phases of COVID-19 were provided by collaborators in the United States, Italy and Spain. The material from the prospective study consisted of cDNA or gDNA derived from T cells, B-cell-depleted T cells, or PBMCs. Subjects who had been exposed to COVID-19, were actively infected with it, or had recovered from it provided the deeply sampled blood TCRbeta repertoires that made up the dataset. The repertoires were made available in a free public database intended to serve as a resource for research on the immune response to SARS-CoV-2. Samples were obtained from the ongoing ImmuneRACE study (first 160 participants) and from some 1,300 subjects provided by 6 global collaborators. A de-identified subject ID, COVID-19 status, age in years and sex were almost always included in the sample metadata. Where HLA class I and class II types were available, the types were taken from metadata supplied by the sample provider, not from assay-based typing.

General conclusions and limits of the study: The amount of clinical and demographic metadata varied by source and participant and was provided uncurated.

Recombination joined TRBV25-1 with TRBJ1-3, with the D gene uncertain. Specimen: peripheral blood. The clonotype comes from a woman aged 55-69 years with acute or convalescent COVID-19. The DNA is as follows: TGTGCCAGCAGTGAATCAGGCGGGAACACCATATATTTT. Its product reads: CASSESGGNTIYF.